A single sample is the source of the 18 T cell receptor beta chains below, sequenced in a study of human T cells and chemical hapten exposure. TCRdb re-called the RACE reads with MiXCR, one entry per CDR3 protein. Here the sample spans 60,000 to 70,000 distinct CDR3 sequences, roughly 9.7% being singletons. Regarding time point: pre-sensitization, week 0. Treatment defined: therapeutic diphenylcyclopropenone sensitization with weekly scalp DPC. Sample: whole blood, taken in connection with sensitization to the hapten diphenylcyclopropenone (DPC). These receptors were taken from a woman aged 45-65 years with alopecia areata. Some clones in this sample may be carry-over from other donors' samples.

This clonotype has only a few counts. The chain employs TRBV5-1 and TRBJ2-3; D unresolved. V was pared by 0 bases and J by 7 bases, with 12 bases between. CDR1 is SGHRS and CDR2 is YFSETQ in the germline V gene. The CDR3 extends over 14 amino acids. In DNA form, the CDR3 reads TGCGCCAGCAGCTTGGGCGAAGAGTTTAATACGCAGTATTTT. This sequence encodes CASSLGEEFNTQYF.

There are many counts of this clonotype. V usage is TRBV18 and J usage is TRBJ1-2, with 7 nucleotides matching TRBD1. V shed 4 bases, J shed 8 bases, and the junction held 13 bases outside the gene matches. This CDR3 comprises 15 residues. Looked up from germline, CDR1 is KGHSH and CDR2 is LQKENI. In nucleotides, the CDR3 is TGTGCCAGCTCACGATCGTCCGGGACAGCGTTCGGCTACACCTTC. It is translated as CASSRSSGTAFGYTF.

This clonotype was counted ten times or more. The chain uses TRBV28 and TRBJ2-4; D remains ambiguous. Per the germline V gene, CDR1 is MDHEN and CDR2 is SYDVKM. Trimming left V 5 bases short and J 6 bases short, with 11 bases between. This CDR3 spans 13 amino acids. CDR3 in amino acids: CASSPLGGNIQYF. The CDR3 DNA follows: TGTGCCAGCAGTCCACTGGGCGGAAACATTCAGTACTTC. The variable domain in full, completed from reference TRBV28 and TRBJ2-4, reads DVKVTQSSRYLVKRTGEKVFLECVQDMDHENMFWYRQDPGLGLRLIYFSYDVKMKEKGDIPEGYSVSREKKERFSLILESASTNQTSMYLCASSPLGGNIQYFGAGTRLSVL.

This clonotype was recorded at least ten times. The V and J genes are TRBV7-3 and TRBJ1-2; D unclear. The CDR3 is 14 amino acids. V gave up 0 bases and J gave up 9 bases, with 14 bases separating them. Germline assignment: CDR1 SGHTA and CDR2 FQGTGA. Written as DNA, the CDR3 is TGTGCCAGCAGCTTAACGCCCGGGCAAGGAAGCTACACCTTC. Protein: CASSLTPGQGSYTF.

This clonotype was seen many times. The gene calls are TRBV7-2 and TRBJ2-1, with 14 nucleotides matching TRBD2. This CDR3 comprises 19 residues. V was clipped by 3 bases and J by 0 bases; unmatched bases: 7. The germline V gene has CDR1 SGHTA and CDR2 FQGNSA. In DNA, the CDR3 is TGTGCCAGCAGCTTGATGACTAGCGGGGGGGCCATCTCCTACAATGAGCAGTTCTTC. Translated: CASSLMTSGGAISYNEQFF.

This clonotype came up many times. The V gene is TRBV28, the J gene TRBJ2-3; D is undetermined. CDR1 is MDHEN, CDR2 SYDVKM, per germline. Between the trimmed V and J ends, which lost 7 bases and 2 bases, there was a span of 19 bases. The CDR3 sequence is 16 residues long. The CDR3 DNA reads TGTGCCAGCAAATCGACACTCACAACCCTCACAGATACGCAGTATTTT. Translating gives CASKSTLTTLTDTQYF. Combining the CDR3 with reference TRBV28 and TRBJ2-3 gives the whole variable domain DVKVTQSSRYLVKRTGEKVFLECVQDMDHENMFWYRQDPGLGLRLIYFSYDVKMKEKGDIPEGYSVSREKKERFSLILESASTNQTSMYLCASKSTLTTLTDTQYFGPGTRLTVL.

This clonotype was recorded many times. The chain joins TRBV7-3 to TRBJ2-5; D is ambiguous. The CDR3 contains 13 residues. From germline, CDR1 is SGHTA and CDR2 FQGTGA. V lost 6 bases, J lost 2 bases, and 10 bases lay in between. The CDR3 here is CASSRDGQETQYF. The CDR3 DNA reads as TGTGCCAGCAGTCGAGATGGGCAAGAGACCCAGTACTTC.

The table lists this clonotype with many counts. The chain carries TRBV4-2 and TRBJ2-2, with a weak D call TRBD2 (7 bases). This CDR3 spans 15 amino acids. In germline, CDR1 is LGHNA, CDR2 YNFKEQ. Trimming left V 1 base short and J 3 bases short, with 9 bases between. The CDR3 bases are TGTGCCAGCAGCCAAGGAGGGGGGGACACCGGGGAGCTGTTTTTT. Encoded protein: CASSQGGGDTGELFF.

V gene TRBV18 combines with J gene TRBJ2-7; 12 nucleotides agree with TRBD2. Trimming cost V 6 bases and J 1 base; bases outside gene matches: 7. Germline V gives CDR1 KGHSH, CDR2 LQKENI. There are 16 residues in the CDR3. The CDR3 spells CASSQVLAGGSYEQYF. The CDR3 nucleotides read TGTGCCAGCTCCCAGGTACTAGCGGGGGGATCCTACGAGCAGTACTTC.

V and J are TRBV28 and TRBJ1-3; D gene uncertain. V lost 6 bases and J 0 bases, leaving 12 bases between the germline ends. Per germline, CDR1 MDHEN and CDR2 SYDVKM. The CDR3 is 15 amino acids. The CDR3 sequence: CASRTTGTSGNTIYF. The CDR3 DNA is TGTGCCAGCAGGACTACTGGCACCTCTGGAAACACCATATATTTT.

V usage is TRBV19 and J usage is TRBJ1-5; D remains ambiguous. Germline assignment: CDR1 LNHDA and CDR2 SQIVND (reference sequence). The CDR3 is 14 residues long. The V and J ends lost 5 bases and 3 bases respectively, with 11 bases between them. CDR3 sequence reads: CASSVGPYNQPQHF. The DNA of the CDR3 is TGTGCCAGTAGTGTAGGGCCTTACAATCAGCCCCAGCATTTT. Full variable domain (remainder filled in from reference TRBV19 and TRBJ1-5): DGGITQSPKYLFRKEGQNVTLSCEQNLNHDAMYWYRQDPGQGLRLIYYSQIVNDFQKGDIAEGYSVSREKKESFPLTVTSAQKNPTAFYLCASSVGPYNQPQHFGDGTRLSIL.

The chain carries TRBV28 and TRBJ2-7; 8 nucleotides align to TRBD2. CDR1 is MDHEN, CDR2 SYDVKM, per germline. The V and J ends lost 6 bases and 0 bases, in that order; junction bases with no gene match: 7. This CDR3 has 15 residues. The CDR3 coding sequence is TGTGCCAGCAGGACCGCCGGGGGGGGCTCCTACGAGCAGTACTTC. Translated: CASRTAGGGSYEQYF.

This clonotype has a handful of counts. The V and J genes are TRBV6-5 and TRBJ2-5; 7 bases line up with TRBD1. The J segment lost 2 bases and the V segment lost 5 bases, leaving 5 bases of the junction unmatched. Germline assignment: CDR1 MNHEY and CDR2 SVGAGI. CDR3 length: 14 amino acids. CDR3 amino acids: CASSRGQTQETQYF. CDR3 in DNA: TGTGCCAGCAGTCGGGGACAGACACAAGAGACCCAGTACTTC.

This clonotype was counted between two and nine times. The CDR3 reads CASSLVGLQGNTEAFF. The CDR3 region has the DNA TGCGCCAGCAGCTTGGTGGGTTTACAGGGGAACACTGAAGCTTTCTTT. V is TRBV5-1 and J is TRBJ1-1; maybe TRBD1 (6 bases). The CDR3 is 16 amino acids. Between the trimmed V and J ends, which lost 0 bases and 1 base, there was a span of 13 bases. Germline CDR1 is SGHRS and CDR2 is YFSETQ. The full variable domain, rest sourced from reference TRBV5-1 and TRBJ1-1, is KAGVTQTPRYLIKTRGQQVTLSCSPISGHRSVSWYQQTPGQGLQFLFEYFSETQRNKGNFPGRFSGRQFSNSRSEMNVSTLELGDSALYLCASSLVGLQGNTEAFFGQGTRLTVV.

This clonotype was detected a few times. This chain connects TRBV6-6 to TRBJ1-6; TRBD1 matches 7 bases. Germline CDR1 MNHNY, CDR2 SVGAGI (reference sequence). With 7 bases clipped from V and 0 bases from J, the junction kept 6 bases outside the gene matches. CDR3 size: 16 residues. CDR3: CASIQGDSSYNSPLHF. In DNA, the CDR3 is TGTGCCAGCATCCAAGGGGACAGCTCCTATAATTCACCCCTCCACTTT.

This clonotype showed up many times. The V gene is TRBV5-1, the J gene TRBJ1-2, with 10 positions matching TRBD1. The CDR3 is made up of 15 amino acids. The J segment lost 4 bases and the V segment lost 4 bases, leaving 7 bases of the junction unmatched. Germline V CDR1 and CDR2: SGHRS, YFSETQ. CDR3: CASSPTGGALYGYTF. The DNA of the CDR3 is TGCGCCAGCAGCCCGACAGGGGGCGCGCTCTATGGCTACACCTTC. The variable domain in full, with the rest retrieved from reference TRBV5-1 and TRBJ1-2, is KAGVTQTPRYLIKTRGQQVTLSCSPISGHRSVSWYQQTPGQGLQFLFEYFSETQRNKGNFPGRFSGRQFSNSRSEMNVSTLELGDSALYLCASSPTGGALYGYTFGSGTRLTVV.

This clonotype was counted at least ten times. V and J are TRBV7-9 and TRBJ2-7, with D uncertain. Germline V CDR1 and CDR2: SEHNR, FQNEAQ (reference sequence). The CDR3 is made up of 12 amino acids. V was trimmed by 1 base and J by 13 bases, leaving 14 bases between them. CDR3 nucleotides: TGTGCCAGCAGCTTAGATCGGGCTGCCTACTACTTC. This translates into CASSLDRAAYYF.

This clonotype was counted a few times. V gene TRBV28 combines with J gene TRBJ2-7, with TRBD2 identical over 11 bases. There are 14 residues in the CDR3. Trimming removed 6 bases from V and 3 bases from J; junction bases left unmatched: 4. Germline V CDR1 and CDR2: MDHEN, SYDVKM. The CDR3 DNA reads TGTGCCAGCAGCTTACTAGCGGGGGACTACGAGCAGTACTTC. This sequence encodes CASSLLAGDYEQYF.